Shown below are 16 T cell receptor beta chains from a single sample sequenced in a study of blood T cell repertoires in COVID-19. The protocol was immunoSEQ multiplex PCR, while the TCRdb copy is restricted to in-frame clones and leaves out a portion. The table has 250,000 to 350,000 clones, around nine tenths seen once; the top ten hold 5.5% to 6%. Sequenced: PBMCs or T cells enriched from blood (not recorded which). These receptors were taken from a woman younger than 45 who had recovered from COVID-19.

The chain uses TRBV30 and TRBJ1-1, with TRBD1 matching over 7 bases. CDR3 length: 14 amino acids. V lost 3 bases, J lost 3 bases, and 7 bases stayed unmatched. Germline values: CDR1 GTSNPN, CDR2 SVGIG (reference sequence). CDR3 sequence: CAWRETGRDTEAFF. The CDR3 bases are TGTGCCTGGAGGGAGACAGGGAGAGACACTGAAGCTTTCTTT.

CDR3 nucleotides: TGTGCCAGCAGCCAAGCCCGGACCCCGGGGGGGACCCAGTACTTC. It codes for CASSQARTPGGTQYF. This chain connects TRBV3-1 (or the pseudogene TRBV3-2) to TRBJ2-5, with 7 bases fitting TRBD2. From germline, CDR1 is LGHDT and CDR2 YNNKEL (reference sequence). The CDR3 covers 15 residues. V was clipped by 1 base and J by 7 bases; unmatched bases: 9.

The CDR3 bases are TGTGCCAGCAGCGTAGGTGGGAGAGACAGGGTGAATGGCTACACCTTC. Protein: CASSVGGRDRVNGYTF. The chain couples TRBV9 to TRBJ1-2; 7 positions match TRBD1. Germline CDR1 is SGDLS and CDR2 is YYNGEE. CDR3 length: 16 amino acids. After removal of 0 bases from V and 6 bases from J, the junction contained 11 bases not matched to a gene. The full variable domain, rest sourced from reference TRBV9 and TRBJ1-2, is DSGVTQTPKHLITATGQRVTLRCSPRSGDLSVYWYQQSLDQGLQFLIQYYNGEERAKGNILERFSAQQFPDLHSELNLSSLELGDSALYFCASSVGGRDRVNGYTFGSGTRLTVV.

The rearrangement uses TRBV28 and TRBJ1-5; TRBD1 matches at 8 bases. Germline V gene lookup returns CDR1 MDHEN and CDR2 SYDVKM. The CDR3 is made up of 16 amino acids. V dropped 6 bases and J dropped 6; count of bases not matched to a gene: 13. The DNA of the CDR3 is TGTGCCAGCAGACTCCGGACAGGGTTTGGGGGTCAGCCCCAGCATTTT. As protein: CASRLRTGFGGQPQHF.

This chain connects TRBV2 to TRBJ1-5; D is possibly TRBD1 (6 bases). Germline CDR1 and CDR2: SNHLY and FYNNEI. CDR3 length equals 15 residues. V dropped 0 bases and J dropped 6 bases, with 12 bases sitting between them. DNA for the CDR3: TGTGCCAGCAGTGAAGCGCTTGCGGGGGCTCAGCCCCAGCATTTT. Protein: CASSEALAGAQPQHF.

The CDR3 coding sequence is TGTGCCAGTAGTATTATCGGTGAGGATGGCTACACCTTC. Residues: CASSIIGEDGYTF. This sequence joins TRBV19 and TRBJ1-2; D remains ambiguous. The CDR3 covers 13 residues. V dropped 3 bases and J dropped 6 bases, with 11 bases sitting between them. CDR1 and CDR2 (germline): LNHDA, SQIVND (reference sequence).

Only a few counts were recorded for this clone. The J gene is TRBJ1-1, the V gene TRBV7-9; D gene uncertain. Germline CDR1 SEHNR, CDR2 FQNEAQ (reference sequence). Trimming took 1 base from V and 8 from J, leaving 14 bases between them. The CDR3 sequence is 14 residues long. Here the CDR3 DNA reads TGTGCCAGCAGCTTAGTCGGGATTATTGCCGAAGCTTTCTTT. It yields the protein CASSLVGIIAEAFF.

The rearrangement joins TRBV7-9 to TRBJ2-7; the D gene is possibly TRBD1 (5 bases). V lost 1 base and J lost 0, with 16 bases in between. This CDR3 has 17 residues. The germline CDR1 and CDR2 sequences are SEHNR and FQNEAQ (reference sequence). The CDR3 DNA is TGTGCCAGCAGCTTAGTTCCCCCCCCAGGGTTCTCCTACGAGCAGTACTTC. Protein sequence: CASSLVPPPGFSYEQYF.

This clone was counted many times. The chain has TRBV4-1 and TRBJ1-1; a possible D gene is TRBD1 (5 bases). The CDR3 runs to 14 residues. Per the germline V gene, CDR1 is MGHRA and CDR2 is YSYEKL. The V and J ends lost 0 bases and 4 bases respectively, with 9 bases between them. Here the CDR3 reads CASSQDGGGTEAFF. In DNA, the CDR3 is TGCGCCAGCAGCCAAGATGGGGGGGGCACTGAAGCTTTCTTT.

The gene calls are TRBV29-1 and TRBJ1-1, with 7 positions matching TRBD1. V shed 0 bases, J shed 3 bases, and the junction held 10 bases outside the gene matches. Per germline, CDR1 SQVTM and CDR2 ANQGSEA. This CDR3 is 16 amino acids long. CDR3 region: CSVEDPRQGGDTEAFF. CDR3 DNA: TGCAGCGTTGAAGATCCCCGACAGGGCGGGGACACTGAAGCTTTCTTT.

The chain employs TRBV12-3 or TRBV12-4 and TRBJ1-2; D remains ambiguous. Trimming left V 2 bases short and J 8 bases short, with 9 bases between. The CDR3 extends over 12 amino acids. The CDR3 nucleotides read TGTGCCAGCAGTTTACCCCGGTCGGGCTACACCTTC. Translation gives CASSLPRSGYTF.

The V call is TRBV19, the J call TRBJ1-1; 7 bases fit TRBD1. V shed 5 bases, J shed 7 bases, and the junction held 7 bases outside the gene matches. CDR3 length equals 13 residues. Per germline, CDR1 LNHDA and CDR2 SQIVND (reference sequence). The CDR3 nucleotides are TGTGCCAGTAGTCCCCTGACAGGGTTTGAAGCTTTCTTT. This encodes CASSPLTGFEAFF.

The CDR3 DNA reads TGTGCCAGCAGCTTATCCTCCTCCTACGAGCAGTACTTC. It translates to CASSLSSSYEQYF. This chain connects TRBV11-3 to TRBJ2-7; D not certain. This CDR3 spans 13 amino acids. V was clipped by 2 bases and J by 0 bases, with 5 bases between them. In germline, CDR1 is SGHNT, CDR2 YENEEA.

The chain joins TRBV7-2 to TRBJ2-7; a possible D gene is TRBD2 (5 bases). Trimming shortened V by 4 bases and J by 2 bases, and 9 bases separated the two germline ends. Germline V lookup: CDR1 SGHTA, CDR2 FQGNSA. There are 13 residues in the CDR3. CDR3 amino acids: CASSSRAPYEQYF. In DNA form, the CDR3 reads TGTGCCAGCAGCTCGAGGGCCCCCTACGAGCAGTACTTC. The full variable domain, rest sourced from reference TRBV7-2 and TRBJ2-7, is GAGVSQSPSNKVTEKGKDVELRCDPISGHTALYWYRQSLGQGLEFLIYFQGNSAPDKSGLPSDRFSAERTGGSVSTLTIQRTQQEDSAVYLCASSSRAPYEQYFGPGTRLTVT.

The J gene is TRBJ1-2, the V gene TRBV2; 11 bases fit TRBD1. Germline V gene data show CDR1 as SNHLY and CDR2 as FYNNEI. The CDR3 is 15 amino acids. With V trimmed by 3 bases and J by 7 bases, 7 bases remained unmatched. CDR3: CASSDGTGGSGGYTF. The CDR3 nucleotides are TGTGCCAGCAGTGATGGGACAGGGGGATCGGGTGGCTACACCTTC.

The chain joins TRBV4-3 to TRBJ2-3; TRBD2 agrees at 7 bases. The CDR3 runs 18 residues. Germline trimming cut 2 bases from V and 5 bases from J; bases unmatched to any gene: 16. The germline CDR1 and CDR2 sequences are LGHNA and YSLEER. This CDR3 is CASSQSAPSGVLGDTQYF. CDR3 bases: TGCGCCAGCAGCCAATCCGCCCCAAGCGGGGTGTTAGGAGATACGCAGTATTTT.